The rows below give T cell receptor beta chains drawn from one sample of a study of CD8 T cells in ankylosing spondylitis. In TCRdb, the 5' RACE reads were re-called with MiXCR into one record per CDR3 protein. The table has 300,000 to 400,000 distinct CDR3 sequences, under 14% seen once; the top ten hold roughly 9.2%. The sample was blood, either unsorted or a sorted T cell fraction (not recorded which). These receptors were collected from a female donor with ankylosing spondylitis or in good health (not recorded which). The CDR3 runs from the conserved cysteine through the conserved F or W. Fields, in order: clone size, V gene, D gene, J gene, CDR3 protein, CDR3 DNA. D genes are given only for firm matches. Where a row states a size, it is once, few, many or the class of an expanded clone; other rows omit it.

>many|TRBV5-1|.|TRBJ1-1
CASSLARGERTEAFF
TGCGCCAGCAGCTTGGCTCGGGGCGAGAGGACTGAAGCTTTCTTT
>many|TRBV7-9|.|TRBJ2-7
CASSLDRGLHEQYF
TGTGCCAGCAGCTTAGACCGGGGGCTCCACGAGCAGTACTTC
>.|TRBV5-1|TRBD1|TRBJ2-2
CASSSNTGQGKGELFF
TGCGCCAGCAGCTCTAATACCGGACAGGGTAAAGGGGAGCTGTTTTTT
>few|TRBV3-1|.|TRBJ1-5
CASSQEGGMGQPQHF
TGTGCCAGCAGCCAAGAAGGGGGGATGGGGCAGCCCCAGCATTTT
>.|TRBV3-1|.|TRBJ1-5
CASCLGVGSNQPQHF
TGTGCCAGCTGCCTCGGGGTGGGTTCCAATCAGCCCCAGCATTTT
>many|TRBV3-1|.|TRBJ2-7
CASSQFGDEQYF
TGTGCCAGCAGCCAATTCGGGGACGAGCAGTACTTC
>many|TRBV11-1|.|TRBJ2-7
CASSFPPPGAEQYF
TGTGCCAGCAGCTTCCCCCCCCCCGGGGCCGAGCAGTACTTC
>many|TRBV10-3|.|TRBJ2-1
CAIRPYAGKYNEQFF
TGTGCCATCAGACCTTACGCGGGGAAGTACAATGAGCAGTTCTTC
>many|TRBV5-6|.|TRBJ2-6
CASSVNEGLPSGANVLTF
TGTGCCAGCAGCGTGAACGAGGGGCTCCCTTCTGGGGCCAACGTCCTGACTTTC
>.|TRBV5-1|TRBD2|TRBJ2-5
CASSLFGTLAGGQETQYF
TGCGCCAGCAGCTTGTTCGGTACACTAGCGGGGGGTCAAGAGACCCAGTACTTC
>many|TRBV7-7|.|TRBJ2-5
CASSKGQGEIQYF
TGTGCTAGCAGCAAAGGACAAGGGGAGATCCAGTACTTC
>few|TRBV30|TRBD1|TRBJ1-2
CAWSVLQGYGYTF
TGTGCCTGGAGTGTTCTACAGGGGTATGGCTACACCTTC
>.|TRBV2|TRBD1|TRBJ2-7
CASSAPGQFTRYF
TGTGCCAGCAGCGCCCCGGGACAGTTTACGCGGTACTTC
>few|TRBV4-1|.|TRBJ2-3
CASSQNLADTQYF
TGCGCCAGCAGCCAAAACCTAGCAGATACGCAGTATTTT
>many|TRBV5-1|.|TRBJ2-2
CASSSGTEVTGELFF
TGCGCCAGCAGCTCCGGGACGGAGGTCACCGGGGAGCTGTTTTTT
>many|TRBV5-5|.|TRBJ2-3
CASSLSGPPDTQYF
TGTGCCAGCAGCTTGTCCGGGCCCCCAGATACGCAGTATTTT
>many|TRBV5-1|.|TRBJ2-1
CASKRELDEQFF
TGCGCCAGCAAACGGGAGCTCGATGAGCAGTTCTTC
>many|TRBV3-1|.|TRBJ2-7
CASSQEVGRNEQYF
TGTGCCAGCAGCCAAGAGGTAGGCAGGAACGAGCAGTACTTC
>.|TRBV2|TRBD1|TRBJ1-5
CASRGQGSYSNQPQHF
TGTGCCAGCAGGGGACAGGGGTCGTATAGCAATCAGCCCCAGCATTTT
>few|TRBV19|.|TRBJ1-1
CASSPTRGSLLGTEAFF
TGTGCCAGTAGTCCCACCCGAGGGAGCCTTCTTGGCACTGAAGCTTTCTTT
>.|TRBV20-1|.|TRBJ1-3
CSARGGGGVFPSSGNTIYF
TGCAGTGCTAGAGGGGGCGGGGGCGTATTCCCAAGCTCTGGAAACACCATATATTTT
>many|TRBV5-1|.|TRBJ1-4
CASSQDGVVEKLFF
TGCGCCAGCAGCCAGGATGGGGTCGTCGAAAAACTGTTTTTT
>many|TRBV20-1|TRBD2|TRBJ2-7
CSASGLAGSVYEQYF
TGCAGTGCTTCGGGACTAGCGGGTTCCGTCTACGAGCAGTACTTC
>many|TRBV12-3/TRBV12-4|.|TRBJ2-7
CASRDPNFYEQYF
TGTGCCAGCAGGGACCCCAACTTCTACGAGCAGTACTTC
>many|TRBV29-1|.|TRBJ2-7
CSVYTNTYEQYF
TGCAGCGTGTACACGAATACCTACGAGCAGTACTTC
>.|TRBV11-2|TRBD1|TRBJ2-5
CASTLGTIQGMETQYF
TGTGCCAGCACCTTGGGGACGATACAGGGGATGGAGACCCAGTACTTC
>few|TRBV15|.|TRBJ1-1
CATRIGGMNTEAFF
TGTGCCACCAGGATTGGGGGGATGAACACTGAAGCTTTCTTT
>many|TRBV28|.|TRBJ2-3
CASTFEGVTDTQYF
TGTGCCAGCACCTTCGAGGGTGTTACAGATACGCAGTATTTT
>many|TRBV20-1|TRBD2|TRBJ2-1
CSARGLAGEGESYNEQFF
TGCAGTGCTAGAGGTCTAGCGGGAGAGGGGGAATCCTACAATGAGCAGTTCTTC